These 8 T cell receptor beta chains were sequenced from one sample in a study of lymphopenia after photon versus proton radiotherapy. Profiled with immunoSEQ multiplex PCR; TCRdb holds only in-frame clones, not every one. The sample lists 55,000 to 85,000 clones, 80% to 95% occurring once. The sequencing here drew on peripheral blood, taken from a patient treated with photon-based radiotherapy. The receptors here all came from a woman aged 40 to 50 with cholangiocarcinoma.

CDR3 region: CSVGTGTGGYEQYF. The CDR3, as DNA: TGCAGCGTTGGTACTGGGACAGGGGGATACGAGCAGTACTTC. The genes are TRBV29-1 and TRBJ2-7; 11 bases map to TRBD1. Per germline, CDR1 SQVTM and CDR2 ANQGSEA. There are 14 residues in the CDR3. V shed 4 bases and J 4 bases; nucleotides not matched to a gene: 6.

This clone was observed once. Here the CDR3 DNA reads TGTGCCAGCAGCCCAGGCATCGGCAATCAGCCCCAGCATTTT. Its translation: CASSPGIGNQPQHF. The V gene is TRBV28, the J gene TRBJ1-5, with D unclear. Germline CDR1 reads MDHEN; CDR2 reads SYDVKM. The CDR3 is made up of 14 amino acids. Trimming left V 6 bases short and J 2 bases short, with 11 bases between.

This chain uses TRBV7-8 with TRBJ2-1; 12 nucleotides agree with TRBD2. This CDR3 has 15 amino acids. V lost 5 bases and J lost 7; bases outside the gene matches: 6. Germline V gene sequence: CDR1 SGHVS, CDR2 FQNEAQ. The CDR3 region has the DNA TGTGCCAGCAGCGCTAGCGGGGGGGCTTTTAATGAGCAGTTCTTC. Amino acids: CASSASGGAFNEQFF.

The chain links TRBV5-1 to TRBJ2-7; D possibly matches TRBD1 or TRBD2 (5 bases each). This CDR3 spans 15 amino acids. V was trimmed by 0 bases and J by 6 bases, leaving 16 bases between them. In germline, CDR1 is SGHRS, CDR2 YFSETQ. For the CDR3, the DNA is TGCGCCAGCAGCTTGGGTGGGGGATTGGCATCCGAGCAGTACTTC. It specifies CASSLGGGLASEQYF.

The rearrangement uses TRBV27 and TRBJ2-7, with 13 bases that match TRBD2. J gave up 5 bases and V 5 bases, and 18 bases lay outside the gene matches. CDR1 is MNHEY and CDR2 is SMNVEV in the germline V gene (reference sequence). This CDR3 comprises 19 residues. The DNA of the CDR3 is TGTGCCAGCAGTCCCCTAATCCCTATTACTAGCGGGAGGGCCGACGAGCAGTACTTC. Its translation is CASSPLIPITSGRADEQYF.

V gene TRBV6-4 combines with J gene TRBJ1-1, with TRBD1 matching over 7 bases. CDR1 is MRHNA, CDR2 SNTAGT, per germline. The CDR3 loop spans 10 amino acids. CDR3: CHRGNTEAFF. DNA of the CDR3: TGTCACAGGGGCAACACTGAAGCTTTCTTT.

The chain combines TRBV28 with TRBJ2-3, with D tentatively TRBD2 (6 bases). The V gene lost 7 bases and the J gene lost 10 bases, with 15 bases spanning the gap. CDR1 and CDR2 (germline): MDHEN, SYDVKM. CDR3 length equals 12 residues. The CDR3 nucleotides are TGTGCCAGCAAAACGGGACTCGGGGCGCAGTATTTT. It translates to CASKTGLGAQYF.

The gene calls are TRBV4-2 and TRBJ2-3; 11 bases fit TRBD2. Trimming took 4 bases from V and 5 from J; bases not matched to a gene: 8. The CDR3 is 16 amino acids. Germline CDR1 reads LGHNA; CDR2 reads YNFKEQ. The CDR3, as DNA: TGTGCCAGCAGCCTAATTAGCGGGGGGGCCGGAGATACGCAGTATTTT. This codes for CASSLISGGAGDTQYF.